This T cell receptor (beta chain) was captured by sequencing in a study of T cells after yellow fever vaccination. TCRdb used MiXCR to reprocess the 5' RACE reads, holding one entry per CDR3 protein. This sample has about 510,000 distinct CDR3 sequences, with 20% to 25% found just once. This clonotype was seen a handful of times. Its antigen is as yet unknown. Study results and caveats: Weaker, the secondary response had a peak occurring faster, on day 5 versus 15.

The clonotype originates from a man younger than 35 who received the YFV17D yellow fever vaccine. The sample was PBMCs, taken less than 25 days after the first yellow fever vaccination.

The CDR3 DNA reads TGTGCCAGCAGCCAAGCCGACAGGGACCTCCATGGCTACACCTTC. It is translated as CASSQADRDLHGYTF. The chain joins TRBV4-2 to TRBJ1-2, with TRBD1 identical over 7 bases. Trimming cost V 1 base and J 6 bases; bases outside gene matches: 8. This CDR3 is built from 15 residues. Germline V CDR1 and CDR2: LGHNA, YNFKEQ.